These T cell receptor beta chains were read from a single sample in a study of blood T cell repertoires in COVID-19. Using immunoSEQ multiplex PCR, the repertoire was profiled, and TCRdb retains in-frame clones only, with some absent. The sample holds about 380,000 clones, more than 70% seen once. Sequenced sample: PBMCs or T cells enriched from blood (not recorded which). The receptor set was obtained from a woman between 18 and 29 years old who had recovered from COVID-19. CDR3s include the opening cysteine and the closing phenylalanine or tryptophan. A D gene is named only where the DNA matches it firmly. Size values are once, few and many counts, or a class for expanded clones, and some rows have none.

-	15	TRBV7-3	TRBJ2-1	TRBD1	TGTGCCAGCAGCCCCCCGGACAGGAGCTACAATGAGCAGTTCTTC	CASSPPDRSYNEQFF
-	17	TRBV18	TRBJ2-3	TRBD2	TGTGCCAGCTCACCCCGGGGGGTAGCGGGGTTTCGAGATACGCAGTATTTT	CASSPRGVAGFRDTQYF
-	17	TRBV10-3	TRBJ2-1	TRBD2	TGTGCCATCAGTGAGTCAATAATAGCGGGGGGTTACAATGAGCAGTTCTTC	CAISESIIAGGYNEQFF
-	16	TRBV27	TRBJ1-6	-	TGTGCCAGCAGTTTATGGAGGGGAAACTATAATTCACCCCTCCACTTT	CASSLWRGNYNSPLHF
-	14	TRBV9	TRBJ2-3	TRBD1	TGTGCCAGCAGCGCGGACAGGGAGACAGATACGCAGTATTTT	CASSADRETDTQYF
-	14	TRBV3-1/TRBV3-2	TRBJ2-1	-	TGTGCCAGCAGCCCGGGGGTCGGCTACAATGAGCAGTTCTTC	CASSPGVGYNEQFF
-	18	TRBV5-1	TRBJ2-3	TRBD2	TGCGCCAGCAGCTTGTACAGCGGGGGGGCCAGGAGCACAGATACGCAGTATTTT	CASSLYSGGARSTDTQYF
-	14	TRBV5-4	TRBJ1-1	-	TGTGCCAGCAGCTTTGGGGGCGTGATCACTGAAGCTTTCTTT	CASSFGGVITEAFF
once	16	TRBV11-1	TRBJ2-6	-	TGTGCCAGCAGCCACTTTGAATCGTCTGGGGCCAACGTCCTGACTTTC	CASSHFESSGANVLTF
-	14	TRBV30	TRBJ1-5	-	TGTGCCTGGAGTCCGACAGGACCCAATCAGCCCCAGCATTTT	CAWSPTGPNQPQHF
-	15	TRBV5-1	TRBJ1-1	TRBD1	TGCGCCAGCAGCATAGTACAGGGGAAGGGCACTGAAGCTTTCTTT	CASSIVQGKGTEAFF
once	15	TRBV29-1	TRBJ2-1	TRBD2	TGCAGCGTTGCGGGACTAGCGGGGGCCCTCAATGAGCAGTTCTTC	CSVAGLAGALNEQFF
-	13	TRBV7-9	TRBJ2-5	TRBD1	TGTGCCAGCAGCTTACCAGGGGGAGAGACCCAGTACTTC	CASSLPGGETQYF
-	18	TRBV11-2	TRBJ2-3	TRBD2	TGTGCCAGCAGCAAGGGACTAGCGGGGGGGAAACGGGCAGATACGCAGTATTTT	CASSKGLAGGKRADTQYF
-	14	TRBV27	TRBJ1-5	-	TGTGCCAGCAGAACCGCTAGAGACAATCAGCCCCAGCATTTT	CASRTARDNQPQHF
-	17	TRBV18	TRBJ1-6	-	TGTGCCAGCTCACCACCAGCGGAGAGCTCCTATAATTCACCCCTCCACTTT	CASSPPAESSYNSPLHF
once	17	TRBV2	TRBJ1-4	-	TGTGCCAGCTTGCCGGGACTCCTGCTTGCAACTAATGAAAAACTGTTTTTT	CASLPGLLLATNEKLFF
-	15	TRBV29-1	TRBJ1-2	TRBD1	TGCAGCGTGGCGAGACCAGGGGGCAGGAACTATGGCTACACCTTC	CSVARPGGRNYGYTF
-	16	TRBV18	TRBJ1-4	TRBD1	TGTGCCAGCTCACCGGAAAGACAGGGAAGAAATGAAAAACTGTTTTTT	CASSPERQGRNEKLFF
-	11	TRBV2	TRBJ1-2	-	TGTGCCAGCAGTGACGTTTATGGCTACACCTTC	CASSDVYGYTF